The 24 T cell receptor beta chains below come from one sample, sequenced in a study of blood T cell repertoires in COVID-19. Measured with immunoSEQ multiplex PCR; TCRdb has only the in-frame clones, and not every one. The table includes 150,000 to 250,000 clones, roughly 82% detected once. The specimen sequenced was PBMCs or T cells enriched from blood (not recorded which). All receptors derive from a man between 40 and 49 years old who had recovered from COVID-19.

The chain recombines TRBV7-9 with TRBJ1-2; TRBD1 is a possible D gene (6 bases). The CDR3 extends over 14 amino acids. Trimming took off 0 bases at V and 14 bases at J, with 19 bases between the two ends. Germline V gene lookup returns CDR1 SEHNR and CDR2 FQNEAQ (reference sequence). CDR3 sequence reads: CASSLASGTPTGTF. In DNA, the CDR3 is TGTGCCAGCAGCTTAGCCTCCGGGACACCGACAGGAACCTTC.

This clone was seen a single time. The chain employs TRBV5-5 and TRBJ1-4; D is perhaps TRBD1 (5 bases). The V and J ends lost 3 bases and 8 bases respectively, with 14 bases between them. Germline-derived CDR1 and CDR2 are SGHKS and YYEKEE (reference sequence). The CDR3 has 14 residues. DNA for the CDR3: TGTGCCAGCAGCTCGGGGAGGGGCACAGAAAAACTGTTTTTT. Its translation is CASSSGRGTEKLFF. Complete variable domain (other parts from reference TRBV5-5 and TRBJ1-4): DAGVTQSPTHLIKTRGQQVTLRCSPISGHKSVSWYQQVLGQGPQFIFQYYEKEERGRGNFPDRFSARQFPNYSSELNVNALLLGDSALYLCASSSGRGTEKLFFGSGTQLSVL.

The chain is built from TRBV7-9 and TRBJ2-1; 10 nucleotides align to TRBD2. J gave up 2 bases and V 0 bases, and 1 base lay outside the gene matches. This CDR3 has 16 amino acids. Germline V gives CDR1 SEHNR, CDR2 FQNEAQ (reference sequence). As DNA, the CDR3 is TGTGCCAGCAGCTTAGCCACTAGCGGGGCCTACAATGAGCAGTTCTTC. Its translation is CASSLATSGAYNEQFF.

J is TRBJ2-2 and V is TRBV6-5; 8 nucleotides agree with TRBD1. Germline assignment: CDR1 MNHEY and CDR2 SVGAGI. The trim removed 5 bases at V and 5 bases at J, leaving 1 base unmatched. The CDR3 length is 13 residues. Here the CDR3 reads CASSRQGTGELFF. CDR3 bases: TGTGCCAGCAGTAGACAGGGGACCGGGGAGCTGTTTTTT.

This chain connects TRBV20-1 to TRBJ1-3, with unresolved D. Trimming removed 3 bases from V and 0 bases from J, with 9 bases in between. This CDR3 has 14 amino acids. From germline, CDR1 is DFQATT and CDR2 SNEGSKA (reference sequence). The CDR3 reads CSASVPSSGNTIYF. Here the CDR3 DNA reads TGCAGTGCTAGTGTACCGAGCTCTGGAAACACCATATATTTT.

The chain employs TRBV6-5 and TRBJ2-3; no clear D gene. V shed 0 bases and J shed 0 bases, with 10 bases lying between them. The germline V gene has CDR1 MNHEY and CDR2 SVGAGI. The CDR3 extends over 16 amino acids. CDR3 amino acids: CASSYSSAASTDTQYF. The CDR3 nucleotides are TGTGCCAGCAGTTACTCGAGCGCCGCTAGCACAGATACGCAGTATTTT.

The chain uses TRBV5-1 and TRBJ1-4; no clear D gene. V was cut by 1 base and J by 5 bases, with 15 bases left in between. Germline V gene sequence: CDR1 SGHRS, CDR2 YFSETQ. The CDR3 spans 16 residues. CDR3 amino acids: CASSLQPGGENEKLFF. CDR3 sequence (DNA): TGCGCCAGCAGCTTGCAACCGGGCGGGGAGAATGAAAAACTGTTTTTT. Together with reference TRBV5-1 and TRBJ1-4, the CDR3 gives the full variable domain: KAGVTQTPRYLIKTRGQQVTLSCSPISGHRSVSWYQQTPGQGLQFLFEYFSETQRNKGNFPGRFSGRQFSNSRSEMNVSTLELGDSALYLCASSLQPGGENEKLFFGSGTQLSVL.

The rearrangement uses TRBV2 and TRBJ2-1; 8 nucleotides line up with TRBD1. J lost 5 bases, V lost 11 bases, and 8 bases had no gene match. The CDR3 length is 13 residues. Germline V gives CDR1 SNHLY, CDR2 FYNNEI. This chain's CDR3 is CAGSTGEHNEQFF. The CDR3 DNA sequence: TGTGCCGGATCGACAGGGGAGCACAATGAGCAGTTCTTC.

V is TRBV7-2 and J is TRBJ2-7; tentative D call: TRBD2 (6 bases). Trimming removed 7 bases from V and 3 bases from J, with 16 bases in between. The CDR3 runs 14 residues. In germline, CDR1 is SGHTA, CDR2 FQGNSA. The CDR3 coding sequence is TGTGCCAGCACCGCCCCCGGGAGATTCTACGAGCAGTACTTC. Its protein product is CASTAPGRFYEQYF. The full variable domain, rest sourced from reference TRBV7-2 and TRBJ2-7, is GAGVSQSPSNKVTEKGKDVELRCDPISGHTALYWYRQSLGQGLEFLIYFQGNSAPDKSGLPSDRFSAERTGGSVSTLTIQRTQQEDSAVYLCASTAPGRFYEQYFGPGTRLTVT.

In regard to this clone: Within the sample, other DNA sequences also encode this same CDR3. V usage is TRBV5-1 and J usage is TRBJ2-5; D unresolved. This CDR3 is 11 amino acids long. Germline V gene sequence: CDR1 SGHRS, CDR2 YFSETQ. V was cut by 5 bases and J by 3 bases, with 5 bases left in between. The CDR3 protein is CASSYKETQYF. The CDR3 nucleotides are TGCGCCAGCAGTTACAAAGAGACCCAGTACTTC.

The rearrangement joins TRBV5-6 to TRBJ2-7; possibly TRBD2 for D (5 bases). CDR3 length equals 15 residues. Trimming pared 0 bases from V and 5 bases from J, leaving 15 bases between. CDR1 is SGHDT, CDR2 YYEEEE, per germline. CDR3 residues: CASSLVGRSLHEQYV. CDR3 bases: TGTGCCAGCAGCTTGGTTGGGAGAAGCCTCCACGAGCAGTACGTC.

V usage is TRBV7-3 and J usage is TRBJ2-3, with D tentatively TRBD2 (6 bases). Germline lookup yields CDR1 SGHTA and CDR2 FQGTGA. V was cut by 0 bases and J by 4 bases, with 14 bases left in between. This CDR3 has 16 residues. The CDR3 DNA sequence: TGTGCCAGCAGCTTAACTAGGGACTCTAGCCCAGATACGCAGTATTTT. Translated, it gives CASSLTRDSSPDTQYF.

This clone appeared once. In nucleotides, the CDR3 is TGTGCCAGCAGCTCAGCGGGGCAAGAGACCCAGTACTTC. It is translated as CASSSAGQETQYF. V gene TRBV11-2 combines with J gene TRBJ2-5; 7 nucleotides match TRBD2. The CDR3 covers 13 residues. J lost 2 bases, V lost 4 bases, and 1 base had no gene match. Germline values: CDR1 SGHAT, CDR2 FQNNGV. Together with reference TRBV11-2 and TRBJ2-5, the CDR3 gives the full variable domain: EAGVAQSPRYKIIEKRQSVAFWCNPISGHATLYWYQQILGQGPKLLIQFQNNGVVDDSQLPKDRFSAERLKGVDSTLKIQPAKLEDSAVYLCASSSAGQETQYFGPGTRLLVL.

The chain joins TRBV14 to TRBJ2-1, with TRBD2 matching over 7 bases. This CDR3 is built from 15 residues. CDR1 is SGHDN and CDR2 is FVKESK in the germline V gene. V dropped 7 bases and J dropped 0; count of bases not matched to a gene: 6. DNA for the CDR3: TGTGCCAGCAAGGCTAGCGGTAGCTCCTACAATGAGCAGTTCTTC. Translating it yields CASKASGSSYNEQFF. The full variable domain, rest sourced from reference TRBV14 and TRBJ2-1, is EAGVTQFPSHSVIEKGQTVTLRCDPISGHDNLYWYRRVMGKEIKFLLHFVKESKQDESGMPNNRFLAERTGGTYSTLKVQPAELEDSGVYFCASKASGSSYNEQFFGPGTRLTVL.

The chain joins TRBV5-1 to TRBJ2-2, with 9 bases fitting TRBD1. Germline V gene sequence: CDR1 SGHRS, CDR2 YFSETQ. The V gene end was trimmed by 4 bases and the J gene end by 6 bases; junction bases not matched to a gene: 16. CDR3 length equals 18 residues. The CDR3 loop reads CASSPGQGQSRQSGELFF. In DNA, the CDR3 is TGCGCCAGCAGCCCGGGACAGGGCCAATCCCGCCAATCCGGGGAGCTGTTTTTT. Complete variable domain (other parts from reference TRBV5-1 and TRBJ2-2): KAGVTQTPRYLIKTRGQQVTLSCSPISGHRSVSWYQQTPGQGLQFLFEYFSETQRNKGNFPGRFSGRQFSNSRSEMNVSTLELGDSALYLCASSPGQGQSRQSGELFFGEGSRLTVL.

The chain combines TRBV29-1 with TRBJ1-4, with a weak D call TRBD1 (5 bases). Deletions cut 4 bases from V and 6 bases from J, with 9 bases between. The germline gives CDR1 SQVTM, CDR2 ANQGSEA. This CDR3 has 12 residues. The CDR3 is CSVGGGHEKLFF. The CDR3 DNA reads as TGCAGCGTTGGGGGGGGTCATGAAAAACTGTTTTTT.

The chain has TRBV19 and TRBJ1-5; D ambiguous. Trimming stripped 5 bases from V and 3 bases from J, with 17 bases between. Germline V gene sequence: CDR1 LNHDA, CDR2 SQIVND (reference sequence). CDR3 size: 16 residues. The CDR3 bases are TGTGCCAGTAGTTTCAGATTTGACGGGTACAATCAGCCCCAGCATTTT. Amino acid sequence: CASSFRFDGYNQPQHF.

This clone was picked up one time. The gene calls are TRBV27 and TRBJ2-5, with 8 bases that match TRBD2. This CDR3 is built from 14 residues. Per the germline V gene, CDR1 is MNHEY and CDR2 is SMNVEV (reference sequence). V dropped 3 bases and J dropped 5; count of bases not matched to a gene: 5. The chain's CDR3 is CASSFSGMDETQYF. In DNA, the CDR3 is TGTGCCAGCAGTTTTAGCGGGATGGACGAGACCCAGTACTTC.

This clone was observed a single time. This sequence joins TRBV5-1 and TRBJ2-2, with TRBD1 as a possible D gene (5 bases). Germline V gene lookup returns CDR1 SGHRS and CDR2 YFSETQ. This CDR3 has 15 amino acids. V was clipped by 5 bases and J by 2 bases, with 13 bases between them. CDR3 nucleotides: TGCGCCAGCAGTCCGGACACAATTAACACCGGGGAGCTGTTTTTT. This sequence encodes CASSPDTINTGELFF.

V gene TRBV24-1 combines with J gene TRBJ2-1; weak D call: TRBD2 (6 bases). Germline V gives CDR1 KGHDR, CDR2 SFDVKD. The CDR3 sequence is 16 residues long. V lost 3 bases and J 7 bases, leaving 18 bases between the germline ends. The CDR3 nucleotides read TGTGCCACCAGTGATCCCGGGACTCGGGAGCGGAATGAGCAGTTCTTC. Encoded protein: CATSDPGTRERNEQFF.

This clone occurred once. V gene TRBV9 combines with J gene TRBJ1-2; D is unresolved. CDR1 and CDR2 (germline): SGDLS, YYNGEE. This CDR3 spans 15 amino acids. Trimming took 0 bases from V and 3 from J, leaving 12 bases between them. The CDR3 sequence is CASSVEDNSYYGYTF. The CDR3 nucleotides are TGTGCCAGCAGCGTAGAAGACAATTCGTACTATGGCTACACCTTC.

This rearrangement joins TRBV6-5 to TRBJ1-1; no firm D call. Trimming stripped 2 bases from V and 1 base from J, with 11 bases between. The V gene's germline CDR1 is MNHEY and CDR2 SVGAGI. This CDR3 has 15 amino acids. The CDR3 nucleotides are TGTGCCAGCAGTTACATCAGGAAGGCGAACACTGAAGCTTTCTTT. As protein: CASSYIRKANTEAFF.

This clone has a handful of counts. The chain uses TRBV11-2 and TRBJ2-3, with D perhaps matching TRBD2 (6 bases). V was trimmed by 1 base and J by 2 bases, leaving 13 bases between them. CDR1 SGHAT and CDR2 FQNNGV come from the germline V gene. The CDR3 runs 16 residues. The CDR3 sequence: CASSLGWTTDTDTQYF. DNA of the CDR3: TGTGCCAGCAGCTTAGGATGGACTACAGACACAGATACGCAGTATTTT.

This clone came up a few times. Here the CDR3 DNA reads TGTGCCAGCAGTTCTCCGGGACAGGGGGTCTCTTACACTGAAGCTTTCTTT. It encodes CASSSPGQGVSYTEAFF. J is TRBJ1-1 and V is TRBV28; 11 bases agree with TRBD1. There are 17 residues in the CDR3. Germline V CDR1 and CDR2: MDHEN, SYDVKM. V dropped 4 bases and J dropped 3; count of bases not matched to a gene: 10.